One T cell receptor (beta chain) is described in this entry. Its target is not known. The CDR3 loop spans 14 amino acids. Trimming shortened V by 3 bases and J by 10 bases, and 19 bases separated the two germline ends. Germline loops: CDR1 SGHRS, CDR2 YFSETQ. PCR used 60 Vbeta primers and 13 Jbeta primers. Profiling relied on immunoSEQ multiplex PCR, and the TCRdb table lists in-frame clones only, not all of them. The table records around 200,000 clones, 81% of them present only once. This record belongs to a study of cytomegalovirus exposure and HLA in healthy donors. Study-wide results and caveats: A later analysis linked a missense variant in DCLRE1C to the trimming of TCR beta V and J genes.

The sequence derives from a middle-aged man in good health and CMV-seronegative. The chain employs TRBV5-1 and TRBJ2-5; D is possibly TRBD2 (5 bases). Sequenced sample: PBMCs. CDR3 bases: TGCGCCAGCAGCTCGAGGACGGGAAGAGAGGGCCAGTACTTC. Translated: CASSSRTGREGQYF.